The 2 T cell receptor beta chains presented below share a single source sample, sequenced in a study of cytomegalovirus exposure and HLA in healthy donors. 13 Jbeta primers and 60 Vbeta primers were used for the PCR. Sequencing was performed with immunoSEQ multiplex PCR; in TCRdb, only in-frame clones are kept and a portion is missing. Of 130,000 to 150,000 clones listed, roughly 80% are singletons. The sample consisted of PBMCs. The source of these receptors is a boy younger than 10 in good health and CMV-seronegative.

The chain uses TRBV12-5 and TRBJ2-7; possibly TRBD2 for D (6 bases). Germline lookup yields CDR1 LGHNT and CDR2 FRNRAP. The V end was cut by 2 bases, the J end by 1 base, with 12 bases between. The CDR3 totals 15 residues. In DNA form, the CDR3 reads TGTGCTAGTGGTTTGTCGCGGACTATATCCTACGAGCAGTACTTC. It specifies CASGLSRTISYEQYF.

V and J are TRBV30 and TRBJ1-6; 8 bases fit TRBD1. Germline assignment: CDR1 GTSNPN and CDR2 SVGIG (reference sequence). Trimming took 1 base from V and 8 from J; bases not matched to a gene: 1. The CDR3 is 13 residues long. DNA for the CDR3: TGTGCCTGGAGTGCAGGGGGCGATTCACCCCTCCACTTT. It translates to CAWSAGGDSPLHF. Filled out from reference TRBV30 and TRBJ1-6, the complete variable domain reads SQTIHQWPATLVQPVGSPLSLECTVEGTSNPNLYWYRQAAGRGLQLLFYSVGIGQISSEVPQNLSASRPQDRQFILSSKKLLLSDSGFYLCAWSAGGDSPLHFGNGTRLTVT.